This TCR beta chain was sequenced for a study of T cell responses to AZD1222 COVID-19 vaccine. Broader study findings: Regions 160-218 and 743-854 held dominance among vaccine-associated CD4 TCRs, which spanned spike. Within unmutated variant regions lay the reported targets of nearly half of spike-specific TCRs. Clonal diversity was possibly underestimated, and the donors were mostly white British, with more females.

This CDR3 spans 12 amino acids. Looked up from germline, CDR1 is SGHVS and CDR2 is FQNEAQ. After removal of 4 bases from V and 7 bases from J, the junction contained 2 bases not matched to a gene. Pooled together were second doses at about 4 or about 12 weeks. TCRdb keeps only in-frame clones here, not all; method: immunoSEQ multiplex PCR. The table shows about 110,000 clones, with around nine tenths occurring only once. With respect to this clone: Antigen: not known.

The receptor comes from an adult who received the AZD1222 COVID-19 vaccine. This chain joins TRBV7-8 and TRBJ1-2; TRBD1 matches at 8 bases. The input for sequencing was peripheral blood, taken 28 days after the second AZD1222 dose. The CDR3, as DNA: TGTGCCAGCAGCTCGGACAGGGCTGGCTACACCTTC. This translates into CASSSDRAGYTF. Full variable domain (remainder filled in from reference TRBV7-8 and TRBJ1-2): GAGVSQSPRYKVAKRGQDVALRCDPISGHVSLFWYQQALGQGPEFLTYFQNEAQLDKSGLPSDRFFAERPEGSVSTLKIQRTQQEDSAVYLCASSSDRAGYTFGSGTRLTVV.